These 22 T cell receptor beta chains originate from one sample sequenced in a study of response to subunit inactivated influenza vaccine. TCRdb independently ran MiXCR on the RT-PCR reads; one entry per CDR3 protein. The sample includes roughly 160,000 distinct CDR3 sequences, approximately 10% seen only once; the top ten take roughly 12%. The input for sequencing was non-naive T cells sorted from PBMCs, taken 45 days after vaccination. The source of these receptors is a man aged 45-65 years who received an inactivated influenza vaccine.

The sample holds a few counts of this clonotype. V and J are TRBV7-8 and TRBJ2-1, with 8 nucleotides matching TRBD2. Trimming took 2 bases from V and 4 from J; bases not matched to a gene: 1. CDR1 and CDR2 from the germline V gene are SGHVS and FQNEAQ. This CDR3 has 14 amino acids. The CDR3 nucleotides read TGTGCCAGCAGCTTATCTAGCGGGTACAATGAGCAGTTCTTC. It is translated as CASSLSSGYNEQFF.

There are many counts of this clonotype. The rearrangement uses TRBV27 and TRBJ1-5; weak D call: TRBD1 (5 bases). The V gene's germline CDR1 is MNHEY and CDR2 SMNVEV (reference sequence). The CDR3 sequence is 15 residues long. V was pared by 8 bases and J by 5 bases, with 19 bases between. The CDR3 spells CASRPGGTADQPQHF. The CDR3 bases are TGTGCCAGCCGCCCTGGTGGGACGGCGGATCAGCCCCAGCATTTT.

V and J are TRBV4-2 and TRBJ1-2; TRBD1 aligns across 9 bases. J gave up 5 bases and V 0 bases, and 7 bases lay outside the gene matches. This CDR3 has 16 residues. Germline CDR1 LGHNA, CDR2 YNFKEQ. CDR3 in amino acids: CASSQDNTGGLYGYTF. CDR3 DNA: TGTGCCAGCAGCCAAGATAACACAGGGGGCCTGTATGGCTACACCTTC.

In this sample, this clonotype turned up a few times. V is TRBV7-8 and J is TRBJ2-5; possible D gene TRBD1, 6 bases. With 1 base removed from V and 1 base from J, the gap between germline ends came to 13 bases. From germline, CDR1 is SGHVS and CDR2 FQNEAQ. CDR3 length: 16 residues. The CDR3 DNA sequence: TGTGCCAGCAGCTTAGGATATACAGGGAGCCAAGAGACCCAGTACTTC. As protein: CASSLGYTGSQETQYF.

The rearrangement joins TRBV3-1 to TRBJ2-6, with 8 bases lining up with TRBD1. Germline-derived CDR1 and CDR2 are LGHDT and YNNKEL (reference sequence). The CDR3 covers 17 residues. The ends lost 4 bases at V and 4 bases at J; junction bases unmatched: 9. The CDR3 DNA reads TGTGCCAGCAGCCGATCCCCGGACAGGGCCGGGGCCAACGTCCTGACTTTC. The encoded protein is CASSRSPDRAGANVLTF. The full variable domain, completed using reference TRBV3-1 and TRBJ2-6, is DTAVSQTPKYLVTQMGNDKSIKCEQNLGHDTMYWYKQDSKKFLKIMFSYNNKELIINETVPNRFSPKSPDKAHLNLHINSLELGDSAVYFCASSRSPDRAGANVLTFGAGSRLTVL.

This clonotype was recorded many times. The gene calls are TRBV5-1 and TRBJ2-7; the match to TRBD1 covers 7 bases. This CDR3 is 14 amino acids long. Germline CDR1 is SGHRS and CDR2 is YFSETQ. Losses at the gene ends were 4 bases for V and 3 bases for J; bases not matched to a gene: 7. The CDR3 is CASSGRDSIYEQYF. Here the CDR3 DNA reads TGCGCCAGCAGCGGCCGGGACAGTATCTACGAGCAGTACTTC.

This chain's CDR3 is CASSTYGTSGGQVNEQFF. DNA for the CDR3: TGTGCCAGCAGCACCTACGGGACTAGCGGGGGCCAGGTCAATGAGCAGTTCTTC. The chain couples TRBV11-1 to TRBJ2-1, with 14 bases that match TRBD2. The J segment lost 6 bases and the V segment lost 5 bases, leaving 12 bases of the junction unmatched. The CDR3 length is 18 residues. CDR1 and CDR2 from the germline V gene are SGHAT and FQDESV (reference sequence).

This clonotype has at least ten counts. The chain employs TRBV28 and TRBJ1-4, with 9 positions matching TRBD1. Germline V lookup: CDR1 MDHEN, CDR2 SYDVKM. Losses at the gene ends were 3 bases for V and 7 bases for J; bases not matched to a gene: 3. There are 14 residues in the CDR3. The CDR3 sequence: CASSFGDRAEKLFF. The CDR3 DNA reads TGTGCCAGCAGTTTTGGGGACAGGGCTGAAAAACTGTTTTTT.

This clonotype was recorded many times. The chain couples TRBV9 to TRBJ2-5; tentatively, D is TRBD1 (5 bases). CDR3 length: 13 residues. Germline CDR1 and CDR2: SGDLS and YYNGEE. Trimming stripped 0 bases from V and 2 bases from J, with 5 bases between. CDR3 in amino acids: CASSVGQQETQYF. CDR3 nucleotide sequence: TGTGCCAGCAGCGTAGGACAGCAAGAGACCCAGTACTTC.

This clonotype was detected only a few times. The chain combines TRBV20-1 with TRBJ2-3, with TRBD1 matching over 10 bases. V shed 5 bases, J shed 5 bases, and the junction held 13 bases outside the gene matches. The CDR3 is 16 residues long. CDR1 and CDR2 from the germline V gene are DFQATT and SNEGSKA (reference sequence). The CDR3 sequence is CSAYPSSGQGIDTQYF. CDR3 nucleotides: TGCAGTGCTTACCCTTCATCGGGACAGGGGATAGATACGCAGTATTTT.

This clonotype was seen many times. The chain couples TRBV5-1 to TRBJ1-5, with TRBD1 identical over 12 bases. V lost 0 bases, J lost 7 bases, and 5 bases stayed unmatched. The CDR3 consists of 16 residues. Germline assignment: CDR1 SGHRS and CDR2 YFSETQ. As DNA, the CDR3 is TGCGCCAGCAGCTTGGCCGGGACAGGGGGCCTCCAGCCCCAGCATTTT. Translation gives CASSLAGTGGLQPQHF.

This clonotype came up a few times. The chain joins TRBV7-2 to TRBJ2-7, with D possibly being TRBD1 or TRBD2 (6 bases each). The CDR3 loop spans 13 amino acids. From germline, CDR1 is SGHTA and CDR2 FQGNSA. Trimming pared 4 bases from V and 4 bases from J, leaving 11 bases between. The CDR3 nucleotides are TGTGCCAGCAGCTCCCAAGGGGGGTACGAGCAGTACTTC. Translated: CASSSQGGYEQYF.

There are a few counts of this clonotype. The J gene is TRBJ1-4, the V gene TRBV6-1; D is uncertain. The V and J ends lost 6 bases and 4 bases respectively, with 18 bases between them. The CDR3 totals 16 residues. In germline, CDR1 is MNHNS, CDR2 SASEGT. CDR3 in amino acids: CASRKGPMGFNEKLFF. CDR3 DNA: TGTGCCAGCAGAAAAGGCCCGATGGGGTTTAATGAAAAACTGTTTTTT.

Details on this clonotype: This may arise from a read error, as a much more abundant clone is one base away. The chain has TRBV7-3 and TRBJ2-5; D perhaps matches TRBD1 (6 bases). Germline values: CDR1 SGHTA, CDR2 FQGTGA. CDR3 length equals 13 residues. The CDR3 sequence is CAGSRQVQETQYF. The CDR3 coding sequence is TGTGCCGGCAGCCGACAGGTACAAGAGACCCAGTACTTC.

In its sample, this clonotype was seen many times. This chain links TRBV5-8 with TRBJ1-6; 8 nucleotides align to TRBD1. Germline CDR1 is SGHTS and CDR2 is YDEGEE. This CDR3 is built from 14 residues. V dropped 1 base and J dropped 14; count of bases not matched to a gene: 8. For the CDR3, the DNA is TGTGCCAGCAGCTTGTTGCAGGGGGCGAAGGCCCTCCACTTT. Protein product: CASSLLQGAKALHF.

This clonotype was seen repeatedly, ten times or more. The CDR3 bases are TGTGCCAGCAGTAACGGGGTGGCGGGAGGCTACACCTTC. Translating it yields CASSNGVAGGYTF. This chain connects TRBV6-5 to TRBJ1-2; D uncertain. CDR1 and CDR2 from the germline V gene are MNHEY and SVGAGI. The length of the CDR3 is 13 residues. V was cut by 5 bases and J by 8 bases, with 15 bases left in between.

This clonotype was picked up a small number of times. This sequence joins TRBV6-2 or TRBV6-3 and TRBJ2-7, with D unresolved. The germline V gene has CDR1 MNHEY and CDR2 SVGEGT. This CDR3 region has 13 residues. The V gene lost 4 bases and the J gene lost 2 bases, with 9 bases spanning the gap. The CDR3 nucleotides are TGTGCCAGCAGTTTTGCCTTCGCCTACGAGCAGTACTTC. Translating gives CASSFAFAYEQYF.

Only a few counts were recorded for this clonotype. The chain links TRBV5-5 to TRBJ2-5; perhaps TRBD1 as D (5 bases). The V and J ends lost 0 bases and 5 bases respectively, with 11 bases between them. The CDR3 runs 14 residues. Looked up from germline, CDR1 is SGHKS and CDR2 is YYEKEE (reference sequence). The CDR3 spells CASSLVYSGETQYF. CDR3 sequence (DNA): TGTGCCAGCAGCTTGGTTTATTCAGGGGAGACCCAGTACTTC.

The chain uses TRBV18 and TRBJ2-3; D call uncertain. V was pared by 0 bases and J by 5 bases, with 6 bases between. Germline V lookup: CDR1 KGHSH, CDR2 LQKENI. CDR3 size: 13 residues. CDR3 sequence (DNA): TGTGCCAGCTCACCACCAATGGGAGATACGCAGTATTTT. The encoded protein is CASSPPMGDTQYF.

This clonotype was counted ten times or more. The V call is TRBV15, the J call TRBJ1-2; 9 bases map to TRBD1. Trimming cost V 0 bases and J 2 bases; bases outside gene matches: 4. In germline, CDR1 is LNHNV, CDR2 YYDKDF (reference sequence). This CDR3 has 16 amino acids. The CDR3 DNA follows: TGTGCCACCAGCAGAGATTTAGACAGGGGGAACTATGGCTACACCTTC. It is translated as CATSRDLDRGNYGYTF.

This clonotype has ten or more counts. The chain is built from TRBV12-3 or TRBV12-4 and TRBJ2-5, with TRBD2 matching over 15 bases. The CDR3 is 16 amino acids. V lost 6 bases and J lost 5; bases outside the gene matches: 7. CDR3 sequence: CASRGLAGGHFETQYF. The CDR3 bases are TGTGCCAGCAGAGGACTAGCGGGGGGGCATTTCGAGACCCAGTACTTC.

This clonotype has a handful of counts. The genes are TRBV19 and TRBJ2-1; the match to TRBD2 covers 10 bases. Trimming cost V 6 bases and J 5 bases; bases outside gene matches: 7. The length of the CDR3 is 15 residues. In germline, CDR1 is LNHDA, CDR2 SQIVND (reference sequence). CDR3 DNA sequence: TGTGCCAGTAGCCCTAGCGGGAGCTTTAACAATGAGCAGTTCTTC. Translated: CASSPSGSFNNEQFF.